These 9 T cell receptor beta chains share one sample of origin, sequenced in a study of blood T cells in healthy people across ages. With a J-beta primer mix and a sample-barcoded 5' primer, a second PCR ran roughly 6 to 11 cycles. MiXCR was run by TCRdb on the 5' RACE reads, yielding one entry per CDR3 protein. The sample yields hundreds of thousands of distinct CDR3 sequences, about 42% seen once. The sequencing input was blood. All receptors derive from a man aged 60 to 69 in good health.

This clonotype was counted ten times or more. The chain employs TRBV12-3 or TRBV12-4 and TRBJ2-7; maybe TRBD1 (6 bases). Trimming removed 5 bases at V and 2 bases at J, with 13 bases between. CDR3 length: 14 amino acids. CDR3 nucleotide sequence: TGTGCCAGCAGTGTAGGGACATCGACCTACGAGCAGTACTTC. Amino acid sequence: CASSVGTSTYEQYF.

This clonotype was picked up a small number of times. As DNA, the CDR3 is TGCGCCAGCAGCTTGGCCACAGGGACCGAGCAGTACTTC. As protein: CASSLATGTEQYF. This chain links TRBV5-1 with TRBJ2-7; D might be TRBD1 (6 bases). From germline, CDR1 is SGHRS and CDR2 YFSETQ. Trimming pared 0 bases from V and 6 bases from J, leaving 10 bases between. The CDR3 spans 13 residues. The full variable domain, in which reference TRBV5-1 and TRBJ2-7 provide the parts outside the CDR3, is KAGVTQTPRYLIKTRGQQVTLSCSPISGHRSVSWYQQTPGQGLQFLFEYFSETQRNKGNFPGRFSGRQFSNSRSEMNVSTLELGDSALYLCASSLATGTEQYFGPGTRLTVT.

The CDR3 sequence: CAISGTAYPVSFF. Here the CDR3 DNA reads TGTGCCATCAGTGGGACAGCATACCCGGTTTCTTTCTTT. The genes are TRBV10-3 and TRBJ1-1, with D possibly being TRBD1 (6 bases). CDR3 length: 13 residues. Trimming shortened V by 4 bases and J by 12 bases, and 18 bases separated the two germline ends. From germline, CDR1 is ENHRY and CDR2 SYGVKD.

CDR3 residues: CATTRGARWETQFF. Written as DNA, the CDR3 is TGTGCCACCACGAGAGGGGCGCGGTGGGAGACCCAGTTCTTC. V gene TRBV6-2 or TRBV6-3 combines with J gene TRBJ2-1, with D possibly called TRBD1 or TRBD2 (5 bases each). The germline CDR1 and CDR2 sequences are MNHEY and SVGEGT. The CDR3 is made up of 14 amino acids. V gave up 10 bases and J gave up 13 bases, with 26 bases separating them.

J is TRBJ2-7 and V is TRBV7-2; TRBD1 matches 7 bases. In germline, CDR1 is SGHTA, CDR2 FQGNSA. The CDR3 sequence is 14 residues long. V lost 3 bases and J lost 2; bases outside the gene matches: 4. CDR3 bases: TGTGCCAGCAGCTTTGGGGACAGTGCCTACGAGCAGTACTTC. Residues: CASSFGDSAYEQYF.

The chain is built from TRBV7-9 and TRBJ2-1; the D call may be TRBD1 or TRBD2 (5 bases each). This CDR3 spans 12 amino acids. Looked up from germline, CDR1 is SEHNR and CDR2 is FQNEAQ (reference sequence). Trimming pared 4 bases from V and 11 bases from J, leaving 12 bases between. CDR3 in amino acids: CASSSGAIQQFF. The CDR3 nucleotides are TGTGCCAGCAGCTCCGGGGCGATTCAGCAGTTCTTC.

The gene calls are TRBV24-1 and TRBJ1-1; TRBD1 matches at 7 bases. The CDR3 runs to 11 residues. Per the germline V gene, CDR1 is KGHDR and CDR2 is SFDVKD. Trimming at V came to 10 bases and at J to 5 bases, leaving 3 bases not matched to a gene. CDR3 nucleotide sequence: TGTGCCACAGCGACAGGGACTGAAGCTTTCTTT. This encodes CATATGTEAFF.

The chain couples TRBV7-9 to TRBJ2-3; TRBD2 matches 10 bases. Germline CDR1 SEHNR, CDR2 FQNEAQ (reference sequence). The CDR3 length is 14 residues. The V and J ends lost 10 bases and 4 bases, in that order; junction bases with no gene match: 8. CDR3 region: CATERGGVADTQYF. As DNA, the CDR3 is TGTGCCACCGAGCGGGGGGGCGTCGCAGATACGCAGTATTTT.

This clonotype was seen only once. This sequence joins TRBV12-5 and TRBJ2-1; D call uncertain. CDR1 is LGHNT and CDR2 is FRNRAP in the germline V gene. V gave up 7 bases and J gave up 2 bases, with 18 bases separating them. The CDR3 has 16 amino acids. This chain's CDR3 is CASALVIRVTYNEQFF. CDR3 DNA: TGTGCTAGTGCCTTAGTAATTCGGGTAACCTACAATGAGCAGTTCTTC.